What follows is one TCR beta chain and its context. The sample comes from a study of blood T cell repertoires in COVID-19. In the original processing: Reference gene primer amplification gave estimated nucleated cell counts. This table comes from immunoSEQ multiplex PCR, and its TCRdb copy is limited to in-frame clones, with some not included. D and trimming come from the DNA, and the V and J calls and clone size come from that table. The table has approximately 300,000 clones, 80% to 90% seen once. This CDR3 contains 16 residues. V trimming: 4 bases; J trimming: 7 bases; junction bases outside the gene matches: 8. Germline CDR1 reads SGHRS; CDR2 reads YFSETQ.

Sequenced input: peripheral blood. This chain uses TRBV5-1 with TRBJ2-2; 12 nucleotides line up with TRBD1. The source of this sequence is a woman in her forties or fifties with acute or convalescent COVID-19. The CDR3 nucleotides are TGCGCCAGCAGCCCCGGCGGGACAGGGGGCGACGGGGAGCTGTTTTTT. Encoded protein: CASSPGGTGGDGELFF. Full variable domain (remainder filled in from reference TRBV5-1 and TRBJ2-2): KAGVTQTPRYLIKTRGQQVTLSCSPISGHRSVSWYQQTPGQGLQFLFEYFSETQRNKGNFPGRFSGRQFSNSRSEMNVSTLELGDSALYLCASSPGGTGGDGELFFGEGSRLTVL.